The sequence of this TCR beta chain was determined in a study of tumor and adjacent non-tumor tissue in lung cancer. Three rounds of nested PCR, following a modified ARM-PCR protocol, produced the TCRbeta library. One entry per CDR3 protein, called by TCRdb with MiXCR from the multiplex PCR reads. This repertoire shows over 60,000 distinct CDR3 sequences, around 80% found once; its top ten account for 13%. RNA was extracted from bulk tissue without any cell sorting. In the case of this clonotype: Germline and junction disagree at one end, which may indicate a read error.

The TCR was taken from a woman between 45 and 60 years old with non-small cell lung cancer. Specimen: lung tumor tissue.

The CDR3 is CSDRDGGSGSLPAEQFF. For the CDR3, the DNA is TGCAGTGATAGAGATGGGGGTAGCGGTAGTCTTCCGGCTGAGCAGTTCTTC. This chain connects TRBV20-1 to TRBJ2-1; a weak D match, TRBD2 (6 bases). Germline-derived CDR1 and CDR2 are DFQATT and SNEGSKA (reference sequence). The CDR3 extends over 17 amino acids.